One and the same sample provided the 3 T cell receptor beta chains below, sequenced in a study of T-cell reconstitution after alpha-beta-depleted transplantation in children. For TCRbeta, the library was prepared with unique molecular identifiers. One entry per CDR3 protein, called by TCRdb with MiXCR from the PCR reads. The repertoire consists of about 270,000 distinct CDR3 sequences, with 9.9% occurring once and the leading ten covering roughly 9.1%. The sample in question was PBMCs from the stem cell graft donor, obtained from the stem cell graft. The receptors derive from a human donor who donated a stem cell graft to a child with SCID.

This clonotype has only a few counts. The germline gene is not matched at one end of the junction; a read error may be the cause. The chain uses TRBV7-7 and TRBJ2-3; D gene ambiguous. Looked up from germline, CDR1 is SSHAT and CDR2 is FNYEAQ (reference sequence). This CDR3 spans 13 amino acids. The CDR3 nucleotides are TGTGCTAGCAGCTCGGAATCCACAGATACGCAGTATTTT. It codes for CASSSESTDTQYF.

The chain joins TRBV29-1 to TRBJ2-2; 7 nucleotides agree with TRBD1. CDR1 is SQVTM and CDR2 is ANQGSEA in the germline V gene. The V segment lost 6 bases and the J segment 4 bases; nucleotides outside the gene matches: 5. This CDR3 has 13 amino acids. DNA for the CDR3: TGCAGCGTCCACGGACAGGCCACCGGGGAGCTGTTTTTT. Protein: CSVHGQATGELFF.

This clonotype was picked up a small number of times. The chain links TRBV6-5 to TRBJ2-7; D gene ambiguous. Looked up from germline, CDR1 is MNHEY and CDR2 is SVGAGI. The CDR3 length is 15 residues. V was clipped by 0 bases and J by 0 bases, with 9 bases between them. In DNA form, the CDR3 reads TGTGCCAGCAGTTACTCAAGGGATGTCTCCTACGAGCAGTACTTC. Translating gives CASSYSRDVSYEQYF.